This section outlines one TCR beta chain sequence together with its context. No cognate antigen has been identified for it. No quality values exist for individual bases; no much larger clone is one base distant. Trimming at the junction amounts to 8 bases on V and 5 bases on J, and the germline ends lie 18 bases apart. There are 14 amino acids in the CDR3, from cysteine to phenylalanine inclusive. The only DNA kept is the CDR3, 42 bases in frame from the first base. The CDR1 and CDR2 encoded by the germline V gene are KGHSH and LQKENI. This sample is part of a study of blood T cell repertoires in COVID-19 (TCRdb year 2020). For context, the study as a whole: The collaborator samples originated in the United States, Italy and Spain and spanned the acute and convalescent phases of COVID-19. The material from the prospective study consisted of cDNA or gDNA derived from T cells, B-cell-depleted T cells, or PBMCs. Deeply sampled blood TCRbeta repertoires from subjects exposed to, actively infected with, or recovered from COVID-19 were included in the dataset. The repertoires were released in a freely available public database meant as a resource for research on the immune response to SARS-CoV-2. Samples were obtained from the ongoing ImmuneRACE study (first 160 participants) and from some 1,300 subjects provided by 6 global collaborators. Nearly every sample came with metadata listing a de-identified subject ID, COVID-19 status, age in years and sex. Where available, HLA class I and class II types were obtained from metadata supplied by the sample provider rather than from assay-based typing. What the study reported, not specific to this receptor: Clinical and demographic metadata were provided uncurated, with the amount varying by source and participant.

TCRbeta CDR3 regions were amplified from genomic DNA by means of the immunoSEQ Assay, a bias-controlled multiplex PCR. On the authors' methods: The number of nucleated cells in each sample was estimated by amplification of reference gene primers within the assay. To quantify the absolute abundance of each unique TCRbeta CDR3 rearrangement, sequence reads were collapsed and filtered. For each sample, productive Simpson clonality was calculated as the square root of Simpson's diversity index across productive rearrangements. Entries here come from immuneACCESS through TCRdb and include only in-frame sequences with V and J called. Some clones fail to appear in such tables; in the studies checked, an unresolved V gene covers under half of the shortfall, and the cause of the remainder is unknown. V and J calls and clone size are copied from that table; D and trimming were computed from the DNA. Across this sample there are roughly 64,000 clones, with around 80% seen only once. The leading ten clones occupy 11% to 15% of the sample.

One collaborating source in Seattle enrolled patients while the patients were actively infected and followed the patients over time throughout the course of disease. Each collaborating institution followed its own protocols to collect whole blood in K2EDTA tubes. For TCRbeta analysis, collaborator samples were shipped as frozen whole blood, as isolated PBMCs, or as DNA extracted from either sample type. The TCR was taken from a man aged 55 to 70 with COVID-19, enrolled during active disease. The chain uses TRBV18 and TRBJ2-5; tentative D gene TRBD2, with 7 bases matching. Sequenced sample: peripheral blood. The sequence in DNA is TGTGCCAGCCAAGGACTAGGGGGGTTTGAGACCCAGTACTTC. The encoded protein is CASQGLGGFETQYF.